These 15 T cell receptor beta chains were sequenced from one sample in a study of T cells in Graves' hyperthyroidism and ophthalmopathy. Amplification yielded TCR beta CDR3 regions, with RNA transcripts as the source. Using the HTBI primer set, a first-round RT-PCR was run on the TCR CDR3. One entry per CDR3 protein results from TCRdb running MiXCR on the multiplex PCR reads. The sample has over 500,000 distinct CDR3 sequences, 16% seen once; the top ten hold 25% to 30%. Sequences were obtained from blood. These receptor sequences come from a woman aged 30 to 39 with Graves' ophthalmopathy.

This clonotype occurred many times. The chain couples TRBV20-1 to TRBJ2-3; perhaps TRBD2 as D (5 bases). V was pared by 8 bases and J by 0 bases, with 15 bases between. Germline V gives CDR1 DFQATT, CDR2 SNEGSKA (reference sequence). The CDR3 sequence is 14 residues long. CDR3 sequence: CSTPLDVSTDTQYF. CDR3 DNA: TGCAGTACCCCACTAGATGTGAGCACAGATACGCAGTATTTT.

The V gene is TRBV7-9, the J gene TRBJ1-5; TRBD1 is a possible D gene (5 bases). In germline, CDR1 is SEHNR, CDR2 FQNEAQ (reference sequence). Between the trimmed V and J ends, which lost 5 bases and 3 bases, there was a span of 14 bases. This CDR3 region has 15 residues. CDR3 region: CASSADSLPNQPQHF. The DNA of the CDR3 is TGTGCCAGCAGCGCCGACAGCCTCCCCAATCAGCCCCAGCATTTT.

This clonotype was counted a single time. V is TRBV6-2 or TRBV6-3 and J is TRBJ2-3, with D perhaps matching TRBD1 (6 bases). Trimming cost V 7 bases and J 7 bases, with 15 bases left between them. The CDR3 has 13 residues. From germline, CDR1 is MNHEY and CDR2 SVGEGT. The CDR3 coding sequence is TGTGCCAGCAAGTCCGGGACACTAAATACGCAGTATTTT. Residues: CASKSGTLNTQYF.

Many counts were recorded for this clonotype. CDR3 in DNA: TGTGCCAGCAGCCCCCGGGCAGTCAACAATGAGCAGTTCTTC. It yields the protein CASSPRAVNNEQFF. The V call is TRBV7-8, the J call TRBJ2-1; D unclear. The CDR3 has 14 amino acids. Between the trimmed V and J ends, which lost 5 bases and 5 bases, there was a span of 13 bases. Germline-derived CDR1 and CDR2 are SGHVS and FQNEAQ.

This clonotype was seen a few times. The CDR3, as DNA: TGTGCCAGTAGTAATGTCGCAGATACGCAGTATTTT. This encodes CASSNVADTQYF. The chain links TRBV19 to TRBJ2-3; D is undetermined. The CDR3 loop spans 12 amino acids. Between the trimmed V and J ends, which lost 4 bases and 4 bases, there was a span of 6 bases. Germline loops: CDR1 LNHDA, CDR2 SQIVND (reference sequence).

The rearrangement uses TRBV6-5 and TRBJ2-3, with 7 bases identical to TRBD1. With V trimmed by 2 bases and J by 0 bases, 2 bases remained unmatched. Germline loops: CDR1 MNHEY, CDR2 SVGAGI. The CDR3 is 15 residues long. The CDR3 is CASSYRQGSTDTQYF. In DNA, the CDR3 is TGTGCCAGCAGTTACAGACAGGGAAGCACAGATACGCAGTATTTT.

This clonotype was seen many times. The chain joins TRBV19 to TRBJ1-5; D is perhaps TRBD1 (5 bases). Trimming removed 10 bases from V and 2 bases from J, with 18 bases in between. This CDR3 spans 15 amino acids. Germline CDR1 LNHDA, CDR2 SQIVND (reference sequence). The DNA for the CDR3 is TGTGCCACTCGGATAGGGGAGAGGGGCAATCAGCCCCAGCATTTT. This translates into CATRIGERGNQPQHF.

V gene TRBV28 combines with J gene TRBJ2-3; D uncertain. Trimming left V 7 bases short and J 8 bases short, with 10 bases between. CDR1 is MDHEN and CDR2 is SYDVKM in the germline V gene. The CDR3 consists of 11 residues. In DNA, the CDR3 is TGTGCCAGCAATGAAGGCCTTACGCAGTATTTT. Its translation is CASNEGLTQYF. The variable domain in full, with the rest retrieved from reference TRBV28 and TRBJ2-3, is DVKVTQSSRYLVKRTGEKVFLECVQDMDHENMFWYRQDPGLGLRLIYFSYDVKMKEKGDIPEGYSVSREKKERFSLILESASTNQTSMYLCASNEGLTQYFGPGTRLTVL.

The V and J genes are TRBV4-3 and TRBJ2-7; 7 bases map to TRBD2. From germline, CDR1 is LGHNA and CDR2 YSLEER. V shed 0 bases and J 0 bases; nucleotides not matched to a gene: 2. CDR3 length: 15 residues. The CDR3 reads CASSQEREGSYEQYF. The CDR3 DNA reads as TGCGCCAGCAGCCAAGAAAGGGAGGGCTCCTACGAGCAGTACTTC.

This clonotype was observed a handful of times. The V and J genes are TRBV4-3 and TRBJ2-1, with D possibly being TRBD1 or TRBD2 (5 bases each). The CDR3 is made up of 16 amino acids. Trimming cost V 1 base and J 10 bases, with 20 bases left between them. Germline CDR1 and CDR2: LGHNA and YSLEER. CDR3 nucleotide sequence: TGCGCCAGCAGCCAAGTGAGGGGAAGCGGACTTGGGGAGCAGTTCTTC. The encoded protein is CASSQVRGSGLGEQFF.

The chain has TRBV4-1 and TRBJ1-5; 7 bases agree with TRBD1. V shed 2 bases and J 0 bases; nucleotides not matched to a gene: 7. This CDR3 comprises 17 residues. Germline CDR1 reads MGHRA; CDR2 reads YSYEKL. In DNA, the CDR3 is TGCGCCAGCAGCCAAACGCAGGGGGTCGATAGCAATCAGCCCCAGCATTTT. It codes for CASSQTQGVDSNQPQHF.

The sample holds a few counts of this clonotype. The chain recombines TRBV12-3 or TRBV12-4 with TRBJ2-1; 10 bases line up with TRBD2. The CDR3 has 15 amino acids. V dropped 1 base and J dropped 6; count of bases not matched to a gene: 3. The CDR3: CASSLGSGRINEQFF. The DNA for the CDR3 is TGTGCCAGCAGTTTAGGTAGCGGGAGGATCAATGAGCAGTTCTTC.

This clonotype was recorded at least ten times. CDR3 sequence reads: CASSLVMKSYEQYF. As DNA, the CDR3 is TGTGCCAGCAGTTTAGTGATGAAGTCCTACGAGCAGTACTTC. The chain recombines TRBV28 with TRBJ2-7, with D uncertain. The CDR3 runs to 14 residues. Looked up from germline, CDR1 is MDHEN and CDR2 is SYDVKM. Trimming removed 2 bases at V and 1 base at J, with 9 bases between.

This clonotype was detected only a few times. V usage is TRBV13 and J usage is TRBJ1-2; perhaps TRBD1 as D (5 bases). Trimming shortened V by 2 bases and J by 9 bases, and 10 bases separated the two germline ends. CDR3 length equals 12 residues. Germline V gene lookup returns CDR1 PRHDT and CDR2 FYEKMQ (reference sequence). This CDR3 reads CASSLLGERYTF. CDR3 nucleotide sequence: TGTGCCAGCAGCTTATTGGGGGAGCGCTACACCTTC.

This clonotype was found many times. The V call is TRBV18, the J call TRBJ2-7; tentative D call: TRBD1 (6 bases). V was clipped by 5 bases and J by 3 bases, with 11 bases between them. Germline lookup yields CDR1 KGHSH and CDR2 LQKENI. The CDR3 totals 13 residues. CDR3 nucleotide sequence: TGTGCCAGCTCAGGACAGATTAACTACGAGCAGTACTTC. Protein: CASSGQINYEQYF.